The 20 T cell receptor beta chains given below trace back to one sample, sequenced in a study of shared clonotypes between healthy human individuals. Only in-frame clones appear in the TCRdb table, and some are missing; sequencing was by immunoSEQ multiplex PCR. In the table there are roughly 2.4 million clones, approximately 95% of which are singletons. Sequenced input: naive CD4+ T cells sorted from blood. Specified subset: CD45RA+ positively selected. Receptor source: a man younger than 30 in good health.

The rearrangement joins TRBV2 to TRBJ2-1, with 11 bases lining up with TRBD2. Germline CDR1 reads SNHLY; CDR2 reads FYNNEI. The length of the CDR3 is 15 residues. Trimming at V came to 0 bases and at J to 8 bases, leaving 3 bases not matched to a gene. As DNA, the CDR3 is TGTGCCAGCAGTGAAGCCGGACTAGCGGGCGATGAGCAGTTCTTC. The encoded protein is CASSEAGLAGDEQFF.

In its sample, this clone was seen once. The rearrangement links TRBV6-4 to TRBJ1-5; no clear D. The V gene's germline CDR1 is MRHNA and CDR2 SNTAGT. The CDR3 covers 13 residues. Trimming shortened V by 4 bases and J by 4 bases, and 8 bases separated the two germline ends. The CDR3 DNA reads TGTGCCAGCAGTGTAGACGGAAATCAGCCCCAGCATTTT. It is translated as CASSVDGNQPQHF.

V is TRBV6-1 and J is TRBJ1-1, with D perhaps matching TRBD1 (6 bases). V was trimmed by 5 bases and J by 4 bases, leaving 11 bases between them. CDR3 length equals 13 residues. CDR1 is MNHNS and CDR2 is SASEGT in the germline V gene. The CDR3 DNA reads TGTGCCAGCAGTCAACAGGGATCCACTGAAGCTTTCTTT. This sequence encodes CASSQQGSTEAFF.

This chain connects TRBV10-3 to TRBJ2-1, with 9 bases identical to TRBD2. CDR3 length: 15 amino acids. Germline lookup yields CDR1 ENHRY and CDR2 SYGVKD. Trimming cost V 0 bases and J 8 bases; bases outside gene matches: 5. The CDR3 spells CAISESGLAGDEQFF. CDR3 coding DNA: TGTGCCATCAGTGAGTCGGGACTAGCAGGCGATGAGCAGTTCTTC.

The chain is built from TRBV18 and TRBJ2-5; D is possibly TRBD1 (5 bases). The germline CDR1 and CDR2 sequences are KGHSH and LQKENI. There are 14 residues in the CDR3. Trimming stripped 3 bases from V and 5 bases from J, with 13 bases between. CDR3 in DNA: TGTGCCAGCTCACCGCAGGGTGGGTTGGAGACCCAGTACTTC. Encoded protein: CASSPQGGLETQYF.

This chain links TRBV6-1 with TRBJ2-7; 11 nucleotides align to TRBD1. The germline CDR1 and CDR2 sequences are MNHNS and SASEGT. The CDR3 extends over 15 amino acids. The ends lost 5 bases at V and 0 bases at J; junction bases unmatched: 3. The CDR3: CASSSDRGLSYEQYF. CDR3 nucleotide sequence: TGTGCCAGCAGTTCGGACAGGGGGCTCTCCTACGAGCAGTACTTC.

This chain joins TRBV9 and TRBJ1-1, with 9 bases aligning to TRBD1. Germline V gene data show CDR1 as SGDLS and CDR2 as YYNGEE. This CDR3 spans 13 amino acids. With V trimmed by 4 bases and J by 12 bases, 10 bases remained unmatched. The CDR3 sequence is CASSQEGQGLPFF. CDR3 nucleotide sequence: TGTGCCAGCAGCCAGGAGGGACAGGGACTTCCTTTCTTT.

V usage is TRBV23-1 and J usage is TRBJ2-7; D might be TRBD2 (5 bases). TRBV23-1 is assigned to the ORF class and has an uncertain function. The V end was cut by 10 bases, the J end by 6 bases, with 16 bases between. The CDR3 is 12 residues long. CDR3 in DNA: TGCGCCATCCCTAGGGATGGGAGCGAGCAGTACTTC. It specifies CAIPRDGSEQYF.

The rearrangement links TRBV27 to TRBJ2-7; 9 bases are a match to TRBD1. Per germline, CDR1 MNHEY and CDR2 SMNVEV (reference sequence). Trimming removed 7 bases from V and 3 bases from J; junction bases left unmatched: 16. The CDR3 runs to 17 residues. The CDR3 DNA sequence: TGTGCCAGCACCTCCCTTGGGACAGGGCTTAGGAACTACGAGCAGTACTTC. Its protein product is CASTSLGTGLRNYEQYF.

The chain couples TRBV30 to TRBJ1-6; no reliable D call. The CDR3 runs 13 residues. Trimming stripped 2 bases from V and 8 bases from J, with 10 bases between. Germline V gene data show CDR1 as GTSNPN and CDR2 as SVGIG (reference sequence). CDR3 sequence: CAWSQNEYSPLHF. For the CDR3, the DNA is TGTGCCTGGAGTCAGAATGAGTATTCACCCCTCCACTTT.

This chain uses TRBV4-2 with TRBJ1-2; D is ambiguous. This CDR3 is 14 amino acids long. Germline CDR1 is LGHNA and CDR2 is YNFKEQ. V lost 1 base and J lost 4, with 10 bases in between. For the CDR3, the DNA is TGTGCCAGCAGCCAAGGGCCTCCTACCTATGGCTACACCTTC. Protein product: CASSQGPPTYGYTF.

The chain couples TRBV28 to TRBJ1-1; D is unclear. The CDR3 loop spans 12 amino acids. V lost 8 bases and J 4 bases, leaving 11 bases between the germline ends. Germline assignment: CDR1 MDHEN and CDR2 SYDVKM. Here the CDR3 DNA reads TGTGCCAGCCGCGACGGGGTCACTGAAGCTTTCTTT. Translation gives CASRDGVTEAFF.

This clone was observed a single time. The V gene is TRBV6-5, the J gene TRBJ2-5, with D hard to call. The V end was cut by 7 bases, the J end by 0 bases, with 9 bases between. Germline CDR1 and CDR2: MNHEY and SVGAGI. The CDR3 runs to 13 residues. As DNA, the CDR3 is TGTGCCAGCAAACGGACCAACCAAGAGACCCAGTACTTC. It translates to CASKRTNQETQYF.

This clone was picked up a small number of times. Here the CDR3 reads CASSPLDRQLNTEAFF. The CDR3 DNA is TGTGCCAGCTCACCACTCGACAGACAGTTGAACACTGAAGCTTTCTTT. The rearrangement links TRBV18 to TRBJ1-1; possible D gene TRBD1, 5 bases. CDR1 KGHSH and CDR2 LQKENI come from the germline V gene. Trimming removed 1 base at V and 0 bases at J, with 12 bases between. The length of the CDR3 is 16 residues.

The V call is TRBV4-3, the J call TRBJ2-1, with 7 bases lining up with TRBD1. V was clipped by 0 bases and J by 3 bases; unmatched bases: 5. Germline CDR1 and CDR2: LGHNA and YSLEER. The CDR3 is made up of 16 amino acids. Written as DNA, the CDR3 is TGCGCCAGCAGCCAAGACCCCGGGACAGTCTACAATGAGCAGTTCTTC. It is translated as CASSQDPGTVYNEQFF.

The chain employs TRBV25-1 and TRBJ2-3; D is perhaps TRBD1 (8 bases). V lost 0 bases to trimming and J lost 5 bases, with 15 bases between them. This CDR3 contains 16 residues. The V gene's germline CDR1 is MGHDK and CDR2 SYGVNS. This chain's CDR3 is CASSEYTGGARDTQYF. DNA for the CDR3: TGTGCCAGCAGTGAATATACAGGGGGGGCCCGAGATACGCAGTATTTT.

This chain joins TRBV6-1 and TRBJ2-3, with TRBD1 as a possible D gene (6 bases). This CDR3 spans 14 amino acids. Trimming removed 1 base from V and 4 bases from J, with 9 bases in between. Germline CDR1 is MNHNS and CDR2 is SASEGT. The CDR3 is CASSEGGPPDTQYF. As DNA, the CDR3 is TGTGCCAGCAGTGAAGGGGGGCCCCCAGATACGCAGTATTTT.

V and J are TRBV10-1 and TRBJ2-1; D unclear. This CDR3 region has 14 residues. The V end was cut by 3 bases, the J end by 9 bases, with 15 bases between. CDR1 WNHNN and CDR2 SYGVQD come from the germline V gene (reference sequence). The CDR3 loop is CASSDTTEVGEQFF. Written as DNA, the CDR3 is TGCGCCAGCAGTGATACCACAGAAGTGGGTGAGCAGTTCTTC.

Here the CDR3 reads CASSGVGTPSYEQYF. For the CDR3, the DNA is TGTGCCAGCTCAGGGGTGGGGACTCCGTCCTACGAGCAGTACTTC. The chain recombines TRBV18 with TRBJ2-7; tentative D call: TRBD2 (6 bases). V was trimmed by 5 bases and J by 1 base, leaving 15 bases between them. The CDR3 length is 15 residues. Germline V gives CDR1 KGHSH, CDR2 LQKENI.

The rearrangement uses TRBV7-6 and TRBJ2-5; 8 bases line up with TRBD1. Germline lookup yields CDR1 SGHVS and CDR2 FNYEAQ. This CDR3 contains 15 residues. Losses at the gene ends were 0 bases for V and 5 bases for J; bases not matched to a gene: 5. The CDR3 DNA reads TGTGCCAGCAGCTTAGCGCGGACAGGGAGGGAGACCCAGTACTTC. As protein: CASSLARTGRETQYF.